The T cell receptor (beta chain) described here comes from a study of blood T cell repertoires in COVID-19. Across the study: Acute and convalescent COVID-19 samples came from the United States, Italy and Spain. PBMCs, B-cell-depleted T cells, or T cells were the source of the cDNA or gDNA that made up the material.

Original handling: Cell counts per sample came from amplifying reference gene primers. Method: immunoSEQ multiplex PCR; TCRdb's copy keeps in-frame clones and lacks some. V, J and clone size are taken as reported in that table, and D and trimming were inferred from the DNA itself. The table records about 80,000 clones, approximately 76% of them present only once. The J segment lost 4 bases and the V segment lost 6 bases, leaving 3 bases of the junction unmatched. The CDR3 contains 13 residues. This TCR was sampled from a man between 65 and 85 years old with active or convalescent COVID-19. This chain joins TRBV12-3 or TRBV12-4 and TRBJ1-2; 9 bases match TRBD1. Sequencing was carried out using peripheral blood. The CDR3 region is CASSRGQGYGYTF. In DNA, the CDR3 is TGTGCCAGCAGCCGGGGACAGGGCTATGGCTACACCTTC.